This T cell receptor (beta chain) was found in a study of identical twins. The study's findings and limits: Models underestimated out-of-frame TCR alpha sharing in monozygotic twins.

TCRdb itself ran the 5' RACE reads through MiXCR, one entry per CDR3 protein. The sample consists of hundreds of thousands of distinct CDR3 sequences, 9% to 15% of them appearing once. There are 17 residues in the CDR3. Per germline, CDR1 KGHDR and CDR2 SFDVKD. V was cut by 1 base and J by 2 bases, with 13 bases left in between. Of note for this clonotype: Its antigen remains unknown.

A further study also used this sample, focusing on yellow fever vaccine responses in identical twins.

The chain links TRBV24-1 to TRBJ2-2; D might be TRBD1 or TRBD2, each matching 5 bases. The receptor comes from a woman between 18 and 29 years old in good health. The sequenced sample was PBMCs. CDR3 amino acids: CATSDLPRDPNTGELFF. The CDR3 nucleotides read TGTGCCACCAGTGATTTACCCCGGGACCCAAACACCGGGGAGCTGTTTTTT.